Below, 5 T cell receptor beta chains from the same sample are listed, as sequenced in a study of T cells in narcolepsy. Produced via immunoSEQ multiplex PCR; TCRdb's table is partial and in-frame only. The sample comprises about 33,000 clones, around 90% of which are singletons, and 1% to 1.5% rests with the top ten. The material sequenced was CD45RA- memory CD4+ T cells from PBMCs. Receptor source: a human donor with narcolepsy.

The chain combines TRBV28 with TRBJ1-5, with a tentative D call TRBD1 (6 bases). This CDR3 has 17 residues. V shed 8 bases and J shed 0 bases, with 20 bases lying between them. CDR1 and CDR2 (germline): MDHEN, SYDVKM. CDR3 bases: TGTGCCAGCCGAGAAATACAGGGAATGACTAGCAATCAGCCCCAGCATTTT. Its translation is CASREIQGMTSNQPQHF.

This chain joins TRBV2 and TRBJ2-1; 12 positions match TRBD2. Germline V CDR1 and CDR2: SNHLY, FYNNEI. Trimming at V came to 5 bases and at J to 3 bases, leaving 2 bases not matched to a gene. The length of the CDR3 is 15 residues. The CDR3 coding sequence is TGTGCCAGCAGTAGACTAGCGGGGGACTACAATGAGCAGTTCTTC. It specifies CASSRLAGDYNEQFF.

This sequence joins TRBV27 and TRBJ2-1; no firm D call. V lost 1 base, J lost 8 bases, and 15 bases lay in between. The CDR3 totals 15 residues. Germline V gives CDR1 MNHEY, CDR2 SMNVEV (reference sequence). CDR3 DNA: TGTGCCAGCAGTTTATTCCCTAGATGGGCGGATGAGCAGTTCTTC. Translated: CASSLFPRWADEQFF.

In its sample, this clone was seen once. J is TRBJ1-2 and V is TRBV19; unclear D gene. The CDR3 has 15 residues. V lost 10 bases to trimming and J lost 0 bases, with 18 bases between them. From germline, CDR1 is LNHDA and CDR2 SQIVND (reference sequence). In DNA, the CDR3 is TGTGCCACCCATGGACCGGGTGTTGCTAACTATGGCTACACCTTC. Residues: CATHGPGVANYGYTF.

This clone was seen only once. The rearrangement uses TRBV2 and TRBJ1-6; D call uncertain. Trimming cost V 8 bases and J 6 bases, with 14 bases left between them. This CDR3 has 14 amino acids. Germline CDR1 and CDR2: SNHLY and FYNNEI. For the CDR3, the DNA is TGTGCCAGCTTGATAGAACGTCCTAATTCACCCCTCCACTTT. It yields the protein CASLIERPNSPLHF.